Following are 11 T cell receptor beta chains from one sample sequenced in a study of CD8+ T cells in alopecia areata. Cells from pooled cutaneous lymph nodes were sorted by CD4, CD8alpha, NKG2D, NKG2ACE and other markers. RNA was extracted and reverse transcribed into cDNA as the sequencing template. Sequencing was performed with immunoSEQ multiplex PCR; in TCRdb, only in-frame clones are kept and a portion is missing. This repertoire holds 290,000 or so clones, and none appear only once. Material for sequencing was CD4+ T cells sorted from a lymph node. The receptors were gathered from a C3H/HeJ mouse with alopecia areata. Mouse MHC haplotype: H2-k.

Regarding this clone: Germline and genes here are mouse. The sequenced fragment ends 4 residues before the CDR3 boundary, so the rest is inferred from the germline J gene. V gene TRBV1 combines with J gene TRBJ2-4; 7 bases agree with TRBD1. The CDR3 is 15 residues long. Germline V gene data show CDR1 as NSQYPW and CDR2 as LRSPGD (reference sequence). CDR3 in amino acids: CTCSADPGTENTLYF. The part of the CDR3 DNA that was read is TGCACCTGCAGTGCAGATCCCGGGACAGAAAAC.

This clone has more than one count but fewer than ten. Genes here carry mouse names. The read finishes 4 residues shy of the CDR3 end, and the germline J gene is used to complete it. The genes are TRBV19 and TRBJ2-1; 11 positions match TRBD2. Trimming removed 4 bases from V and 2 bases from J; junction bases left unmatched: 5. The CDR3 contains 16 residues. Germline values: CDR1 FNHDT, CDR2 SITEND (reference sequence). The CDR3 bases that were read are TGTGCCAGCAGTCCCGGGACTGGGGGTTACTATGCT. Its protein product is CASSPGTGGYYA. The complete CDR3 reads CASSPGTGGYYAEQFF.

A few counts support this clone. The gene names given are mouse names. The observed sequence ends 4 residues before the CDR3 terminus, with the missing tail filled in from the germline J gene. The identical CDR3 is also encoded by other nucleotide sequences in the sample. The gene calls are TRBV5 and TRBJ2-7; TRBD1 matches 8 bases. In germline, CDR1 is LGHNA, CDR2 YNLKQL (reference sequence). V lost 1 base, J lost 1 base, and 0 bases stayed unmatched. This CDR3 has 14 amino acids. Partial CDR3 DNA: TGTGCCAGCAGCCAAGGACAGGGGTCCTAT. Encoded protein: CASSQGQGSY. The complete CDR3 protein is CASSQGQGSYEQYF.

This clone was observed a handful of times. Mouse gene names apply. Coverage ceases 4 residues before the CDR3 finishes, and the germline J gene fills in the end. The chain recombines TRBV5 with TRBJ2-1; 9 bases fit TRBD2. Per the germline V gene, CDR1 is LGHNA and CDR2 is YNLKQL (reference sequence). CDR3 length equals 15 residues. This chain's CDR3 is CASSPGNWGDAEQFF. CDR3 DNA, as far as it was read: TGTGCCAGCAGCCCCGGAAACTGGGGGGACGCT.

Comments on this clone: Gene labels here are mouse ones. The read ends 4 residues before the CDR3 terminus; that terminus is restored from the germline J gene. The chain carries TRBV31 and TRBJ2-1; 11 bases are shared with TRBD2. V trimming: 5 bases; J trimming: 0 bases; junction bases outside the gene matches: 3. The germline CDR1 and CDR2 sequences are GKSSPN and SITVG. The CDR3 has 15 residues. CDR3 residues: CAWGTGGNNYAEQFF. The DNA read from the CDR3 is TGTGCCTGGGGGACTGGGGGAAATAACTATGCT.

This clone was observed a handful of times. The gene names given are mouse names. CDR3 protein: CASSDAWGVGGAEQFF. The CDR3 DNA, read in part, is TGTGCCAGCAGTGATGCCTGGGGGGTTGGTGGTGCT. V and J are TRBV13-1 and TRBJ2-1; TRBD2 agrees at 8 bases. Read coverage stops 4 residues before the CDR3 terminus; the germline J gene supplies the remainder. The J segment lost 6 bases and the V segment lost 0 bases, leaving 8 bases of the junction unmatched. Germline-derived CDR1 and CDR2 are NSHNY and SYGAGN. This CDR3 has 16 residues.

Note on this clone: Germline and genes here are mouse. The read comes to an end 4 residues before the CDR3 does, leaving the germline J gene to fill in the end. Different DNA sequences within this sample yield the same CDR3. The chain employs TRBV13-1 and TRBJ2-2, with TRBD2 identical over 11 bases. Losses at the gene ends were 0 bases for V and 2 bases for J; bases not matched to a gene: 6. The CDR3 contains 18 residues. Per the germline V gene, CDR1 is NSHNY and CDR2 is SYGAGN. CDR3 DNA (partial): TGTGCCAGCAGTGATGCCCCCGACTGGGGGGGGAACACCGGG. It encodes CASSDAPDWGGNTG. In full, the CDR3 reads CASSDAPDWGGNTGQLYF.

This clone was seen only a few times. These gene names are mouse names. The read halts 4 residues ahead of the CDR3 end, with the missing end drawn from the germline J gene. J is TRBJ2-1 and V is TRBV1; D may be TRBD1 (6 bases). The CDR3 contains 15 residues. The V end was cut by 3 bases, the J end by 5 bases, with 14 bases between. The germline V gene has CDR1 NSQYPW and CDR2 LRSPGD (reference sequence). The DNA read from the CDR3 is TGCACCTGCAGTGCTTGGCAGGGGCTGGATGCT. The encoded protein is CTCSAWQGLDA. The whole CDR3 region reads CTCSAWQGLDAEQFF.

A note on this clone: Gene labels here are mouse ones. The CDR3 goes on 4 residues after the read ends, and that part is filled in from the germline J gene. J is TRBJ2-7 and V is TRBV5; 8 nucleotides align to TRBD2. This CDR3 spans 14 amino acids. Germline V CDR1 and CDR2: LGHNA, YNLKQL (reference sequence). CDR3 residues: CASSQAWGEYEQYF. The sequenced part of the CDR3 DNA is TGTGCCAGCAGCCAAGCCTGGGGGGAGTAT.

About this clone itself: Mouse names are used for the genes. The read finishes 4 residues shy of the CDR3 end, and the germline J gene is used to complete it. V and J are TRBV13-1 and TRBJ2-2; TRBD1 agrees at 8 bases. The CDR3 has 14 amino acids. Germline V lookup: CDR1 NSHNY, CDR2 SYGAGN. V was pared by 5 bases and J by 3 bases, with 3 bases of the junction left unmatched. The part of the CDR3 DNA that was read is TGTGCCAGCAGGCAGGGGGCTGACACCGGG. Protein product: CASRQGADTG. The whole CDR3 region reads CASRQGADTGQLYF.

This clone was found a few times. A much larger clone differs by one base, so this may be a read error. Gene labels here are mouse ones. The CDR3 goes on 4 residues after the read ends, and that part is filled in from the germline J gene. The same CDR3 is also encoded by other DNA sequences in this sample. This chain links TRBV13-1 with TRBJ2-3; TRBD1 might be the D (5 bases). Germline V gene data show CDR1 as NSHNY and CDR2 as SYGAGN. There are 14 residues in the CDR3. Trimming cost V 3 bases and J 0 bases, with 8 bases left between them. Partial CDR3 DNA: TGTGCCAGCAGTGCGACAGCTAGTGCAGAA. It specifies CASSATASAE. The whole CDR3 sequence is CASSATASAETLYF.